This T cell receptor beta chain was retrieved from a study of beta chain features in type 1 diabetes. Notes on the study in general: VDJ junctions in type 1 diabetes patients carried more deletions and fewer insertions. A greater similarity of naive, central memory and Treg TCRB repertoires was seen among patients than among healthy donors.

Expressed TCRB transcripts were sequenced because the entire RNA isolate underwent reverse transcription. There were 3 million to 4 million reads on average in the naive, central memory and regulatory T cell samples. Assay used: immunoSEQ multiplex PCR; TCRdb lists only in-frame clones, some missing. This sample has 150,000 to 190,000 clones, with about 8.1% found just once. A word on this clone: Its antigen is unidentified.

CDR3 length equals 16 residues. Germline trimming cut 3 bases from V and 5 bases from J; bases unmatched to any gene: 12. The germline gives CDR1 LGHNA, CDR2 YSLEER. Sequencing input: central memory CD4+ T cells from blood. The origin of this receptor is a man aged 18 to 29 in good health. The chain joins TRBV4-3 to TRBJ2-5, with 7 bases that match TRBD1. The CDR3 spells CASSHLVTGVGETQYF. For the CDR3, the DNA is TGCGCCAGCAGCCACTTGGTCACAGGGGTAGGGGAGACCCAGTACTTC.